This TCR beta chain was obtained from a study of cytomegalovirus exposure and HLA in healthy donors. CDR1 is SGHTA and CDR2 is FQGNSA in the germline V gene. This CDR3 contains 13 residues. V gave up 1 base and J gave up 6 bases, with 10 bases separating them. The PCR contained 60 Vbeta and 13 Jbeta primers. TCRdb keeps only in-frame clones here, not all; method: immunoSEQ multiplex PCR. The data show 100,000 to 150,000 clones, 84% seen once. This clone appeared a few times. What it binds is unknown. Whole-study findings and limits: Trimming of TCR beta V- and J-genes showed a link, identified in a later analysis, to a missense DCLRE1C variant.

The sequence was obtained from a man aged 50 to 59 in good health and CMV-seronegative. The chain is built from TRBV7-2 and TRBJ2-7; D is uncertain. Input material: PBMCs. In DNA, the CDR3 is TGTGCCAGCAGCTTAGGGTTTCTACGCGAGCAGTACTTC. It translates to CASSLGFLREQYF.